A selection of T cell receptor beta chains follows, all from one sample in a study of blood T cell repertoires in COVID-19. Method: immunoSEQ multiplex PCR; TCRdb's copy keeps in-frame clones and lacks some. In the table there are about 250,000 clones, around three quarters of which are singletons. Sequencing was done on a sample of peripheral blood. The receptors come from a woman of 80 years or more with acute or convalescent COVID-19. CDR3s include the opening cysteine and the closing phenylalanine or tryptophan. The D gene is left open where the match is weak. Size values are once, few and many counts, or a class for expanded clones, and some rows have none.

size | J | D | V | DNA | CDR3
. | TRBJ1-5 | . | TRBV7-9 | TGTGCCAGCAGTTCCTATAGCAATCAGCCCCAGCATTTT | CASSSYSNQPQHF
. | TRBJ2-7 | TRBD1 | TRBV7-2 | TGTGCCAGCAGCAAAGGGACAGTCTCCTACGAGCAGTACTTC | CASSKGTVSYEQYF
. | TRBJ2-7 | TRBD2 | TRBV9 | TGTGCCAGCAGCGTAGGACTAGCGGGAGGGAGCTCCTACGAGCAGTACTTC | CASSVGLAGGSSYEQYF
. | TRBJ2-4 | TRBD2 | TRBV15 | TGTGCCACTCGGACTAGCGGACTACTAGCCAAAAACATTCAGTACTTC | CATRTSGLLAKNIQYF
. | TRBJ2-1 | . | TRBV2 | TGTGCCAGCATTCTAGGGGGGGCGGAGCAGTTCTTC | CASILGGAEQFF
. | TRBJ1-1 | TRBD1 | TRBV5-1 | TGCGCCAGCAGCTTTGAGGGGGCGCGGGGCACTGAAGCTTTCTTT | CASSFEGARGTEAFF
. | TRBJ1-4 | TRBD1 | TRBV7-8 | TGTGCCAGCAGCTTAGCTCCGGGACAGGGGAGCGAAAAACTGTTTTTT | CASSLAPGQGSEKLFF
few | TRBJ2-2 | TRBD2 | TRBV2 | TGTGCCAGCGGTCTAGCGGGGAACACCGGGGAGCTGTTTTTT | CASGLAGNTGELFF
. | TRBJ2-5 | . | TRBV11-2 | TGTGCCAGCTCCCAGGGGGAGACCCAGTACTTC | CASSQGETQYF
. | TRBJ2-7 | . | TRBV9 | TGTGCCAGTTCCGCCGGACACAGTAGAAAAGGCTACGAGCAGTACTTC | CASSAGHSRKGYEQYF
. | TRBJ1-5 | . | TRBV9 | TGTGCCAGCAGCCCAGGAGGCGGGTCGAGCAATCAGCCCCAGCATTTT | CASSPGGGSSNQPQHF
. | TRBJ2-2 | . | TRBV24-1 | TGTGCCACCAGCACGGGGAACACCGGGGAGCTGTTTTTT | CATSTGNTGELFF
. | TRBJ2-7 | TRBD1 | TRBV19 | TGTGCCAGTAGTAGGGTTGAAGGACAGGGGTACGAGCAGTACTTC | CASSRVEGQGYEQYF
. | TRBJ1-5 | . | TRBV6-5 | TGTGCCAGCAGTTACTCGATGAGGGGCAATCAGCCCCAGCATTTT | CASSYSMRGNQPQHF
. | TRBJ1-1 | . | TRBV28 | TGTGCCAGCATCTCGAACACTGAAGCTTTCTTT | CASISNTEAFF
. | TRBJ2-7 | . | TRBV5-4 | TGTGCCAGCAGCTTGCGGCGGGACTCGACGGGCGAGCAGTACTTC | CASSLRRDSTGEQYF
. | TRBJ2-1 | . | TRBV11-2 | TGTGCCAGCAGCAACCTCAGGGGAAATGAGCAGTTCTTC | CASSNLRGNEQFF
. | TRBJ1-6 | . | TRBV6-2/TRBV6-3 | TGTGCCAGCAGTCTGGGCAGGGTGTATGATTCACCCCTCCACTTT | CASSLGRVYDSPLHF